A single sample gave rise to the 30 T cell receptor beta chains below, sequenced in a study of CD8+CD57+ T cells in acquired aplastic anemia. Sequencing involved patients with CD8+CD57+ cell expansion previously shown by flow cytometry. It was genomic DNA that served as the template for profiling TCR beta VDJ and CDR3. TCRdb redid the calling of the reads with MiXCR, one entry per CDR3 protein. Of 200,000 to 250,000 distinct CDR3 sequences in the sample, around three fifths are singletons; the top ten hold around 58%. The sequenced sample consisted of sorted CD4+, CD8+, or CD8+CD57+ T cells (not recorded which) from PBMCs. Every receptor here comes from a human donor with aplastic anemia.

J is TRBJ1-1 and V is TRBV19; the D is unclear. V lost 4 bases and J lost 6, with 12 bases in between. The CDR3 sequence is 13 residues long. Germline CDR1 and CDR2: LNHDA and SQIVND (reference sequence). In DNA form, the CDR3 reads TGTGCCAGTAGTAACCGACCGTGGGCTGAAGCTTTCTTT. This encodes CASSNRPWAEAFF.

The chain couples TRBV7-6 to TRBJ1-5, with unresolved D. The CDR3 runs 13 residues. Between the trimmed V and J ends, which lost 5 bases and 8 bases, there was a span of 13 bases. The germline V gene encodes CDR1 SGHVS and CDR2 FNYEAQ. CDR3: CASSATPWEPQHF. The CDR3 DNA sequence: TGTGCCAGCAGCGCCACTCCTTGGGAGCCCCAGCATTTT.

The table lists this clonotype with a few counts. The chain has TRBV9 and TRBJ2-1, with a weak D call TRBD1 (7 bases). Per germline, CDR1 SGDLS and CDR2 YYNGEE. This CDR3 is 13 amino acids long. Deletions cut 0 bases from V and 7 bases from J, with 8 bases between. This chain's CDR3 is CASSVAGGNEQFF. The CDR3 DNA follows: TGTGCCAGCAGCGTAGCAGGGGGGAATGAGCAGTTCTTC.

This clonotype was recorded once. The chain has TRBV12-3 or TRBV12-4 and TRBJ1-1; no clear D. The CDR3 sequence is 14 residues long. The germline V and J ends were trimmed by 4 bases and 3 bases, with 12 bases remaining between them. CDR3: CASSSWQMDTEAFF. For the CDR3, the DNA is TGTGCCAGCAGTTCTTGGCAGATGGACACTGAAGCTTTCTTT.

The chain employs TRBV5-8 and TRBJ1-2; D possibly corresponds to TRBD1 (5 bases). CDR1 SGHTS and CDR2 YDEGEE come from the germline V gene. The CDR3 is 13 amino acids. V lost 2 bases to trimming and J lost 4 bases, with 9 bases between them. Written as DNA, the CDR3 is TGTGCCAGCAGCTTTTTAGGGACCTATGGCTACACCTTC. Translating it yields CASSFLGTYGYTF.

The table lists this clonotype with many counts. CDR3 in DNA: TGTGCCAGCAGCCCCGCCTACGAGCAGTACTTC. As protein: CASSPAYEQYF. The chain employs TRBV7-9 and TRBJ2-7; no definite D call. V was clipped by 5 bases and J by 2 bases, with 4 bases between them. The length of the CDR3 is 11 residues. The V gene's germline CDR1 is SEHNR and CDR2 FQNEAQ (reference sequence).

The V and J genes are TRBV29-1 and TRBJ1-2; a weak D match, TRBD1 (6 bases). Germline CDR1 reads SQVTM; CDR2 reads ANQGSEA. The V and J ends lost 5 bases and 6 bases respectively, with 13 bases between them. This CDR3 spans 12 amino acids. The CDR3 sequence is CSVPGVPDGYTF. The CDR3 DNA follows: TGCAGCGTTCCAGGGGTTCCCGATGGCTACACCTTC. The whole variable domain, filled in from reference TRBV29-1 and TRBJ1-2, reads SAVISQKPSRDICQRGTSLTIQCQVDSQVTMMFWYRQQPGQSLTLIATANQGSEATYESGFVIDKFPISRPNLTFSTLTVSNMSPEDSSIYLCSVPGVPDGYTFGSGTRLTVV.

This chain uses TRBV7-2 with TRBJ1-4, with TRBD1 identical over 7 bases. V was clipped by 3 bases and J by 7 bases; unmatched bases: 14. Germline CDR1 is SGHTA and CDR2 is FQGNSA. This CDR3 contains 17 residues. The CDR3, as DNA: TGTGCCAGCAGCTTGACTGTGGGAGGGGGCTTAGGTGAAAAACTGTTTTTT. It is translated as CASSLTVGGGLGEKLFF. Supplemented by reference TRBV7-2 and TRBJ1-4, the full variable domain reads GAGVSQSPSNKVTEKGKDVELRCDPISGHTALYWYRQSLGQGLEFLIYFQGNSAPDKSGLPSDRFSAERTGGSVSTLTIQRTQQEDSAVYLCASSLTVGGGLGEKLFFGSGTQLSVL.

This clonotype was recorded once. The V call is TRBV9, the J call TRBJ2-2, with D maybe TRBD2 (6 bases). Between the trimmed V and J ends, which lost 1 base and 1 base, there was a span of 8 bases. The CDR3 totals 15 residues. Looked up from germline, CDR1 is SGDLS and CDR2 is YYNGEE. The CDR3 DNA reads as TGTGCCAGCAGCGTATCCGGGAGGAACACCGGGGAGCTGTTTTTT. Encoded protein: CASSVSGRNTGELFF. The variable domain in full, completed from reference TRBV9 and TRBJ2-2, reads DSGVTQTPKHLITATGQRVTLRCSPRSGDLSVYWYQQSLDQGLQFLIQYYNGEERAKGNILERFSAQQFPDLHSELNLSSLELGDSALYFCASSVSGRNTGELFFGEGSRLTVL.

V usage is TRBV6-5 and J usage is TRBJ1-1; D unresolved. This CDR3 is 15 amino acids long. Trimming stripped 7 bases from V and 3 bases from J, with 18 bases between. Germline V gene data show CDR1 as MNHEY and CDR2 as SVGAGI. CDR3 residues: CASIGLGFSYTEAFF. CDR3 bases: TGTGCCAGCATTGGATTGGGTTTTTCGTACACTGAAGCTTTCTTT.

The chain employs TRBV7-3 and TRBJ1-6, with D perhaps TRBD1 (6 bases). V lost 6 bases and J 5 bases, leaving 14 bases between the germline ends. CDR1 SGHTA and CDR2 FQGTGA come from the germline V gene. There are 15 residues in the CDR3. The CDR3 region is CASSPQGPNNSPLHF. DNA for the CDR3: TGTGCCAGCAGTCCCCAGGGGCCGAATAATTCACCCCTCCACTTT.

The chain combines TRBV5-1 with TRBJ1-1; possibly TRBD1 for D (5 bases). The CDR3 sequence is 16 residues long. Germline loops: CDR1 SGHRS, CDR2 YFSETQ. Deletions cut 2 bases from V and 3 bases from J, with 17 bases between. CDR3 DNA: TGCGCCAGCAGCTTAGGAACGGGGCCCGGGGACACTGAAGCTTTCTTT. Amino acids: CASSLGTGPGDTEAFF.

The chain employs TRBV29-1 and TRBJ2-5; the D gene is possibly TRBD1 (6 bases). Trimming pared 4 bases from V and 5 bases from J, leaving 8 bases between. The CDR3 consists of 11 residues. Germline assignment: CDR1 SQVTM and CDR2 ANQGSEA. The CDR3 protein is CSVGQVETQYF. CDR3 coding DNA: TGCAGCGTTGGACAGGTGGAGACCCAGTACTTC.

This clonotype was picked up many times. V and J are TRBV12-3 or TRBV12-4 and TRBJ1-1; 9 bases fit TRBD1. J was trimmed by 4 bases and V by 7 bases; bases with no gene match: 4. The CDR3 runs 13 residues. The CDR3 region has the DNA TGTGCCAGCACCCCGGACAGGGGCACTGAAGCTTTCTTT. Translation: CASTPDRGTEAFF.

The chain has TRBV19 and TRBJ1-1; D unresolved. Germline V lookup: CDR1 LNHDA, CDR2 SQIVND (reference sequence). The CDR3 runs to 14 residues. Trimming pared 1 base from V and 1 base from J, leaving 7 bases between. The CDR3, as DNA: TGTGCCAGTAGTATAGGGGCGGGGAACACTGAAGCTTTCTTT. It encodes CASSIGAGNTEAFF.

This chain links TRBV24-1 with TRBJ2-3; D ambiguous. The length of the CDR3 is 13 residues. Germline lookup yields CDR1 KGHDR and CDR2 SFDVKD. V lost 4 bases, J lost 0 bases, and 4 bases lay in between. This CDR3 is CATSEASTDTQYF. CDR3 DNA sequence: TGTGCCACCAGTGAGGCTAGCACAGATACGCAGTATTTT.

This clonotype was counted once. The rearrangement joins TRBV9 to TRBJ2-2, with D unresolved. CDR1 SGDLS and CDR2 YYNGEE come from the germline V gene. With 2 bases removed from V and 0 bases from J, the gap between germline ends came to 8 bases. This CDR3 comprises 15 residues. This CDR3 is CASSVGPPNTGELFF. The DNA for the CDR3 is TGTGCCAGCAGCGTTGGGCCCCCGAACACCGGGGAGCTGTTTTTT.

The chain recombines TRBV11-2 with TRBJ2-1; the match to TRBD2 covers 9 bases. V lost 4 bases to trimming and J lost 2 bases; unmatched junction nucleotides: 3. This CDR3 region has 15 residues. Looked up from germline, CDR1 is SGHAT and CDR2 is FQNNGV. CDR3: CASSSRLAAYNEQFF. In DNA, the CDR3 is TGTGCCAGCAGCTCCAGACTAGCGGCCTACAATGAGCAGTTCTTC.

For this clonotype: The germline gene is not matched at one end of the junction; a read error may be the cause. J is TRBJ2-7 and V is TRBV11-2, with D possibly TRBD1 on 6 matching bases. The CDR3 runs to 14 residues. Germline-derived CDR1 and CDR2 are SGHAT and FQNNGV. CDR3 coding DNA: TGTGCCAGCAGCTTAGTTGGGGGCTCCTACGGGCAGTACTTC. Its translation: CASSLVGGSYGQYF. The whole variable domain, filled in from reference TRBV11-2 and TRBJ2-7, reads EAGVAQSPRYKIIEKRQSVAFWCNPISGHATLYWYQQILGQGPKLLIQFQNNGVVDDSQLPKDRFSAERLKGVDSTLKIQPAKLEDSAVYLCASSLVGGSYGQYFGPGTRLTVT.

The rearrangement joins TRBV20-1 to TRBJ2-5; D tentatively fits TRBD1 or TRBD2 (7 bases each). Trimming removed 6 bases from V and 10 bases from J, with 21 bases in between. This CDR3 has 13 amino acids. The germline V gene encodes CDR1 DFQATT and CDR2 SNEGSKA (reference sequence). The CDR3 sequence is CSARQGLERGQYF. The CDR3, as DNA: TGCAGTGCCAGACAGGGTCTCGAGCGGGGCCAGTACTTC.

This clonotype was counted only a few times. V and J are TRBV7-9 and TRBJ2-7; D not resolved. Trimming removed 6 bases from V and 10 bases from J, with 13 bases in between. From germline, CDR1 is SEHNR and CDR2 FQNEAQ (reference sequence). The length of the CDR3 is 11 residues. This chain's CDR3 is CASRAPRIQYF. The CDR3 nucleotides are TGTGCCAGCAGGGCCCCAAGAATCCAGTACTTC. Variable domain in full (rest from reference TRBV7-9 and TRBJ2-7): DTGVSQNPRHKITKRGQNVTFRCDPISEHNRLYWYRQTLGQGPEFLTYFQNEAQLEKSRLLSDRFSAERPKGSFSTLEIQRTEQGDSAMYLCASRAPRIQYFGPGTRLTVT.

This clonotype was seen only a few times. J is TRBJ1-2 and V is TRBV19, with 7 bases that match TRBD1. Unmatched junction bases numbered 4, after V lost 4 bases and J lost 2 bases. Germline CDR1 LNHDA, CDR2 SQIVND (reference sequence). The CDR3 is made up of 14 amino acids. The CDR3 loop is CASSRTQGNYGYTF. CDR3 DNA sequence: TGTGCCAGTAGTAGAACACAGGGGAACTATGGCTACACCTTC.

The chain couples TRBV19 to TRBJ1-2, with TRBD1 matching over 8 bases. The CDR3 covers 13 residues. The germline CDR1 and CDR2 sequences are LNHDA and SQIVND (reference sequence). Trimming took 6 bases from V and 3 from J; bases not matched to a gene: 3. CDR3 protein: CASRPTGDYGYTF. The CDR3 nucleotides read TGTGCCAGTAGACCGACAGGGGACTATGGCTACACCTTC. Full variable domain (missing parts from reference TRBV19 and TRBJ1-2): DGGITQSPKYLFRKEGQNVTLSCEQNLNHDAMYWYRQDPGQGLRLIYYSQIVNDFQKGDIAEGYSVSREKKESFPLTVTSAQKNPTAFYLCASRPTGDYGYTFGSGTRLTVV.

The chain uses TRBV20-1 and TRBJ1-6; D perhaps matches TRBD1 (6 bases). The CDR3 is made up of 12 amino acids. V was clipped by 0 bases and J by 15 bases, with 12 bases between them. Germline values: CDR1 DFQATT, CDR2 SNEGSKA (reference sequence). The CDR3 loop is CSARDPKGDLHF. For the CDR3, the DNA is TGCAGTGCTAGAGACCCGAAGGGGGACCTCCACTTT.

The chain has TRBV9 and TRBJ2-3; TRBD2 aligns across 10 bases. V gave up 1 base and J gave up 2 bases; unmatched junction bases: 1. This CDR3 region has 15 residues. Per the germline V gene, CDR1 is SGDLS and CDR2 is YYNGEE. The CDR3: CASSVLAGATDTQYF. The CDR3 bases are TGTGCCAGCAGCGTACTAGCGGGGGCCACAGATACGCAGTATTTT.

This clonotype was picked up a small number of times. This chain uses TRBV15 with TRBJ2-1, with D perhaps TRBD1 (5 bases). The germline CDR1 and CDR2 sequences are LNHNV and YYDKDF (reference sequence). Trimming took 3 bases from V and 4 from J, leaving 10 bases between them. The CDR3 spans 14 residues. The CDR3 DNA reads TGTGCCACCAGCAGCTCCGACAGTTACAATGAGCAGTTCTTC. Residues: CATSSSDSYNEQFF.

The CDR3 is CAISRLGRREQYF. DNA of the CDR3: TGTGCCATCAGTCGACTAGGGAGAAGGGAGCAGTACTTC. The chain joins TRBV10-3 to TRBJ2-7; D may be TRBD2 (6 bases). The CDR3 spans 13 residues. Germline lookup yields CDR1 ENHRY and CDR2 SYGVKD. V lost 5 bases to trimming and J lost 7 bases, with 15 bases between them.

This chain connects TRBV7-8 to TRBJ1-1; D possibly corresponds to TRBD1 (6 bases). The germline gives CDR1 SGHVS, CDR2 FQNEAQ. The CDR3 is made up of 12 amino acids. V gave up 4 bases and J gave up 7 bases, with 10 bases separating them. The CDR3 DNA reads TGTGCCAGCAGCTCGGGGGCAGGTGAAGCTTTCTTT. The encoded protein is CASSSGAGEAFF. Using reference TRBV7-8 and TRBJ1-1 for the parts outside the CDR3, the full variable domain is GAGVSQSPRYKVAKRGQDVALRCDPISGHVSLFWYQQALGQGPEFLTYFQNEAQLDKSGLPSDRFFAERPEGSVSTLKIQRTQQEDSAVYLCASSSGAGEAFFGQGTRLTVV.

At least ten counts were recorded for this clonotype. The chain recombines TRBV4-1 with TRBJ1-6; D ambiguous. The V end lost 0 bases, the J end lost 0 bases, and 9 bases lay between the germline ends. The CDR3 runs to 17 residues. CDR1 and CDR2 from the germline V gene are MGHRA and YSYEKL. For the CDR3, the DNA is TGCGCCAGCAGCCAAGAGCCGTTCAGCTCCTATAATTCACCCCTCCACTTT. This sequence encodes CASSQEPFSSYNSPLHF.

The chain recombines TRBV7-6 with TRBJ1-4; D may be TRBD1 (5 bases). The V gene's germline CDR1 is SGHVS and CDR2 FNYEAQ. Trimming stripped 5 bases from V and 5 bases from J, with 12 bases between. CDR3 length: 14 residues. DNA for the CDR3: TGTGCCAGCAGCCTCATGGAGGGGAATGAAAAACTGTTTTTT. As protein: CASSLMEGNEKLFF.